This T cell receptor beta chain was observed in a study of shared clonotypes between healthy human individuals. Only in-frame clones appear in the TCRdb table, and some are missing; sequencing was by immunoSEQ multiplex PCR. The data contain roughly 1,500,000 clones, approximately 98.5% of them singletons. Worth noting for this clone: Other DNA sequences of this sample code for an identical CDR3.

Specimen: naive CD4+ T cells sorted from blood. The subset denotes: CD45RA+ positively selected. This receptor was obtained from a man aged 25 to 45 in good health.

DNA for the CDR3: TGTGCCAGCAGCTCGGGACTCTTGAACACCGGGGAGCTGTTTTTT. The encoded protein is CASSSGLLNTGELFF. The chain has TRBV5-4 and TRBJ2-2, with D possibly TRBD2 on 6 matching bases. V dropped 3 bases and J dropped 1 base, with 10 bases sitting between them. CDR3 length: 15 amino acids. Looked up from germline, CDR1 is SGHNT and CDR2 is YYREEE (reference sequence).